These 5 T cell receptor beta chains originate from one sample sequenced in a study of T-cell memory formation after mild COVID-19. TCRdb re-derived calls from the 5' RACE reads in MiXCR, one entry per CDR3 protein. Of about 180,000 distinct CDR3 sequences in the sample, around a sixth are singletons; the top ten hold roughly 3.8%. What was sequenced was PBMCs or a T cell subset sorted from them (not recorded which). These receptor sequences come from a man between 18 and 35 years old who had mild COVID-19 (a few samples of this study predate the infection). Cell type and time point are not known.

As regards this clonotype: A much larger clonotype is one base distant, so this may be a read error. The chain links TRBV6-5 to TRBJ1-6; a possible D gene is TRBD1 (6 bases). The CDR3 is 16 amino acids. CDR1 and CDR2 from the germline V gene are MNHEY and SVGAGI. The CDR3: CASTPAGTWGQSPIHF. Here the CDR3 DNA reads TGTGCCAGCACCCCCGCCGGGACCTGGGGACAATCACCCATCCACTTT.

This clonotype was seen more than once but under ten times. The chain combines TRBV4-1 with TRBJ2-5, with 9 bases matching TRBD2. Trimming removed 4 bases from V and 5 bases from J; junction bases left unmatched: 5. The germline CDR1 and CDR2 sequences are MGHRA and YSYEKL. There are 14 residues in the CDR3. The CDR3 nucleotides read TGCGCCAGCAGCCGCGGGGGGGCTCAGGAGACCCAGTACTTC. Translated, it gives CASSRGGAQETQYF.

The V and J genes are TRBV6-6 and TRBJ1-6; no clear D. The CDR3 is made up of 13 amino acids. V was cut by 6 bases and J by 3 bases, with 6 bases left in between. Germline CDR1 MNHNY, CDR2 SVGAGI (reference sequence). CDR3 in amino acids: CASRQLYNSPLHF. The CDR3 nucleotides read TGTGCCAGCAGGCAGCTCTATAATTCACCCCTCCACTTT.

This clonotype has only a few counts. V is TRBV5-1 and J is TRBJ2-1; D remains ambiguous. Germline V gene sequence: CDR1 SGHRS, CDR2 YFSETQ. The CDR3 sequence is 14 residues long. V was shortened by 0 bases and J by 9 bases, with 13 bases between the two germline ends. The CDR3 DNA reads TGCGCCAGCAGCTTGGAACAGAATTTGGGTGAGCAGTTCTTC. Residues: CASSLEQNLGEQFF.

This clonotype was seen only once. The rearrangement uses TRBV7-2 and TRBJ1-1; D may be TRBD1 (5 bases). The CDR3 runs to 15 residues. V was cut by 2 bases and J by 0 bases, with 10 bases left in between. CDR1 is SGHTA and CDR2 is FQGNSA in the germline V gene. The CDR3 coding sequence is TGTGCCAGCAGCTTACAGGCAGGGTTGAACACTGAAGCTTTCTTT. This gives the protein CASSLQAGLNTEAFF. Filled out from reference TRBV7-2 and TRBJ1-1, the complete variable domain reads GAGVSQSPSNKVTEKGKDVELRCDPISGHTALYWYRQSLGQGLEFLIYFQGNSAPDKSGLPSDRFSAERTGGSVSTLTIQRTQQEDSAVYLCASSLQAGLNTEAFFGQGTRLTVV.